This TCR beta chain came from a study of T cell repertoires in cytomegalovirus infection. Study summary: Through public TCR beta signatures, both CMV infection and matching HLA type were indicated.

Findings and caveats of the study: Dominant in the ex vivo response were TCR beta clonotypes restricted by HLA-C and specific for CMV. The cumulative frequency of public TCR beta families identified carriers of CMV plus the relevant HLA.

TCRdb ran MiXCR on the reads and lists one entry per CDR3 protein. The sample lists about 740,000 distinct CDR3 sequences, 35% to 45% occurring once. This clonotype has at least ten counts. Its antigen is as yet unknown. The sequence derives from a human donor in good health (CMV status not recorded). Some clones in this sample may be carry-over from other donors' samples. The sequencing input was PBMCs.

CDR3 region: CASSFQSYQPQHF. The CDR3 DNA reads as TGTGCCAGCAGTTTTCAATCCTATCAGCCCCAGCATTTT. This chain links TRBV12-3 or TRBV12-4 with TRBJ1-5; D is unclear. The CDR3 totals 13 residues. Trimming shortened V by 3 bases and J by 5 bases, and 8 bases separated the two germline ends.